Listed below are T cell receptor beta chains from one sample, sequenced in a study of shared clonotypes between healthy human individuals. TCRdb keeps only in-frame clones here, not all; method: immunoSEQ multiplex PCR. The table shows approximately 1.5 million clones, with 95% to 99% occurring only once. The specimen was naive CD4+ T cells sorted from blood. The receptor set was obtained from a man aged 25 to 45 in good health. Each CDR3 is given with its conserved first and last residue. A D gene is named only where the DNA matches it firmly. Size is stated for part of the rows, as once, few or many counts, or as a class when the clone is expanded.

CASSLGREVVDTQYF TGCGCCAGCAGCTTGGGTCGGGAGGTGGTAGATACGCAGTATTTT TRBJ2-3 NA TRBD2 TRBV5-1
CASSFGGMETQYF TGTGCCAGCAGCTTTGGGGGCATGGAGACCCAGTACTTC TRBJ2-5 NA NA TRBV11-1
CASSLPILQETQYF TGTGCCAGCAGTTTGCCGATATTACAAGAGACCCAGTACTTC TRBJ2-5 NA NA TRBV28
CASSPGTGVEQYF TGTGCCAGCTCACCCGGGACAGGGGTCGAGCAGTACTTC TRBJ2-7 NA TRBD1 TRBV18
CASSYTDREYEQYF TGTGCCAGCAGTTACACGGACAGGGAATACGAGCAGTACTTC TRBJ2-7 NA TRBD1 TRBV6-6
CASSLSRWTDYEQYF TGTGCCAGCAGCTTAAGTCGCTGGACCGACTACGAGCAGTACTTC TRBJ2-7 NA NA TRBV11-3
CSATVDEKLFF TGCAGTGCTACGGTTGACGAAAAACTGTTTTTT TRBJ1-4 NA NA TRBV20-1
CASSFYFRVDRAFGFRTGELFF TGTGCCAGCAGTTTTTATTTTAGGGTGGACAGAGCCTTTGGTTTTAGGACCGGGGAGCTGTTTTTT TRBJ2-2 once NA TRBV27
CASTTKNTGELFF TGTGCCAGCACGACTAAGAACACCGGGGAGCTGTTTTTT TRBJ2-2 NA NA TRBV9
CAISELTRQGYYGYTF TGTGCCATCAGTGAGTTGACCCGACAGGGCTACTATGGCTACACCTTC TRBJ1-2 NA TRBD1 TRBV10-3
CASSIPQGRVEKLFF TGTGCCAGCAGCATCCCACAGGGACGAGTTGAAAAACTGTTTTTT TRBJ1-4 NA NA TRBV14
CASSFTDRAYEQYF TGTGCCAGCAGCTTTACGGACAGGGCCTACGAGCAGTACTTC TRBJ2-7 NA TRBD1 TRBV7-9
CASSTLQGLRETQYF TGTGCCAGCAGCACTTTACAGGGGTTACGGGAGACCCAGTACTTC TRBJ2-5 NA TRBD1 TRBV5-5
CASSIRGTNEKLFF TGTGCCAGTAGTATTCGAGGGACTAATGAAAAACTGTTTTTT TRBJ1-4 NA NA TRBV19
CASSSGDYPYNEQFF TGCGCCAGCAGCTCAGGGGACTACCCCTACAATGAGCAGTTCTTC TRBJ2-1 NA NA TRBV5-1
CASSPQAGGYNEQFF TGTGCCAGCAGCCCCCAAGCGGGAGGGTACAATGAGCAGTTCTTC TRBJ2-1 NA TRBD2 TRBV7-3
CASSDSILGSGNYNEQFF TGTGCCAGCAGTGACTCCATTCTTGGTAGCGGGAACTACAATGAGCAGTTCTTC TRBJ2-1 once TRBD2 TRBV6-4
CASSSEARAETQYF TGTGCCAGCAGTTCGGAGGCCCGCGCGGAGACCCAGTACTTC TRBJ2-5 NA NA TRBV7-2
CASSRAPSSYNEQFF TGTGCCAGCAGCCGTGCGCCGAGCTCCTACAATGAGCAGTTCTTC TRBJ2-1 NA NA TRBV7-9
CASQLSPGELFF TGTGCCAGCCAACTAAGCCCCGGGGAGCTGTTTTTT TRBJ2-2 NA NA TRBV28
CASSDLGTATEAFF TGCGCCAGCAGTGATTTAGGGACAGCGACTGAAGCTTTCTTT TRBJ1-1 NA TRBD1 TRBV5-1
CASSVVIGGTDTQYF TGTGCCAGCAGCGTAGTTATTGGTGGCACAGATACGCAGTATTTT TRBJ2-3 once NA TRBV9
CASSPLTGGAFDRPNAYGYTF TGTGCCAGCTCACCACTTACAGGGGGCGCTTTTGACCGACCAAACGCGTATGGCTACACCTTC TRBJ1-2 NA TRBD1 TRBV18
CASSLASGRAADTQYF TGTGCCAGCAGCTTGGCTAGCGGGAGGGCCGCAGATACGCAGTATTTT TRBJ2-3 once TRBD2 TRBV5-4
CASSESGQNTEAFF TGTGCCAGCAGTGAATCGGGGCAGAACACTGAAGCTTTCTTT TRBJ1-1 NA NA TRBV25-1
CASSPYGGPGELFF TGTGCCAGCTCACCGTACGGGGGGCCCGGGGAGCTGTTTTTT TRBJ2-2 NA NA TRBV18
CASSFRGSMNTEAFF TGTGCCAGCAGCTTTAGGGGATCCATGAACACTGAAGCTTTCTTT TRBJ1-1 once NA TRBV11-2
CASSVGPGQPQHF TGTGCCAGCAGCGTAGGTCCCGGTCAGCCCCAGCATTTT TRBJ1-5 NA NA TRBV9
CAISVAGLNTGELFF TGTGCCATCAGTGTGGCAGGACTGAACACCGGGGAGCTGTTTTTT TRBJ2-2 NA NA TRBV10-3
CATRFQILDTEAFF TGTGCCACCCGCTTCCAAATCCTCGACACTGAAGCTTTCTTT TRBJ1-1 NA NA TRBV15
CASSLESRLYNEQFF TGTGCCAGCAGCTTAGAAAGCCGCTTATACAATGAGCAGTTCTTC TRBJ2-1 NA NA TRBV7-8
CASSVPSGRQETQYF TGCGCCAGCAGCGTTCCTAGCGGGAGGCAAGAGACCCAGTACTTC TRBJ2-5 NA TRBD2 TRBV5-1
CASSRRGRATNEKLFF TGTGCCAGCAGCCGCCGCGGGAGGGCAACTAATGAAAAACTGTTTTTT TRBJ1-4 NA NA TRBV9
CASSPLPTGELFF TGTGCCAGCTCACCGTTGCCGACCGGGGAGCTGTTTTTT TRBJ2-2 NA NA TRBV18
CASSPPRGLPYEQYF TGTGCCAGCTCACCACCGAGGGGACTCCCCTACGAGCAGTACTTC TRBJ2-7 NA NA TRBV18
CASSFHQWDIQYF TGTGCCAGCAGTTTTCACCAGTGGGACATTCAGTACTTC TRBJ2-4 NA NA TRBV27
CASRNTEAFF TGTGCCAGCCGGAACACTGAAGCTTTCTTT TRBJ1-1 once NA TRBV19
CASSRIRLSSYEQYF TGTGCCAGCAGCCGAATCCGGTTGAGCTCCTACGAGCAGTACTTC TRBJ2-7 NA NA TRBV6-6
CASTLGNEKLFF TGTGCCAGCACCCTGGGGAATGAAAAACTGTTTTTT TRBJ1-4 NA NA TRBV7-2
CASSLGQGNGELFF TGTGCCAGCTCACTGGGACAGGGGAACGGGGAGCTGTTTTTT TRBJ2-2 once TRBD1 TRBV18
CASSRLGNYEQYF TGTGCCAGCAGCAGACTAGGGAACTACGAGCAGTACTTC TRBJ2-7 NA NA TRBV5-5
CASSFFGLARNNEQFF TGTGCCAGCAGTTTTTTTGGGCTAGCGAGAAACAATGAGCAGTTCTTC TRBJ2-1 NA NA TRBV28
CASRSSGSYNEQFF TGCGCCAGCAGAAGCAGTGGCTCCTACAATGAGCAGTTCTTC TRBJ2-1 NA NA TRBV10-2
CAISEEGLAGGLYEQYF TGTGCCATCAGTGAGGAGGGACTAGCGGGAGGGCTATACGAGCAGTACTTC TRBJ2-7 NA TRBD2 TRBV10-3
CAAGQGSTTQYF TGTGCCGCGGGACAGGGGTCGACTACGCAGTATTTT TRBJ2-3 NA TRBD1 TRBV6-1
CAWSGPGQQTQYF TGTGCCTGGAGTGGGCCTGGGCAACAGACCCAGTACTTC TRBJ2-5 NA NA TRBV30
CASSSGTSGRAWHEQYF TGTGCCAGCAGCTCCGGGACTAGCGGGAGGGCCTGGCACGAGCAGTACTTC TRBJ2-7 NA TRBD2 TRBV7-9
CASSLVPGSEQYF TGCGCCAGCAGCTTGGTGCCAGGGAGCGAGCAGTACTTC TRBJ2-7 few NA TRBV5-1
CASLEVPGELFF TGTGCCAGCTTGGAGGTCCCCGGGGAGCTGTTTTTT TRBJ2-2 NA NA TRBV25-1
CAAQQGNTEAFF TGTGCCGCCCAACAGGGGAACACTGAAGCTTTCTTT TRBJ1-1 NA NA TRBV15
CAISSDRAGEQYF TGTGCCATCAGTTCCGACAGGGCCGGCGAGCAGTACTTC TRBJ2-7 NA TRBD1 TRBV10-3
CSVEGTASYEQYF TGCAGCGTTGAAGGGACAGCAAGCTACGAGCAGTACTTC TRBJ2-7 NA NA TRBV29-1